One and the same sample provided the 24 T cell receptor beta chains below, sequenced in a study of Graves' ophthalmopathy and Graves' hyperthyroidism. TCR beta CDR3 regions were amplified from RNA transcripts. In the first round, RT-PCR was carried out with HTBI primers, and a multiplex PCR formed the second round. One entry per CDR3 protein, called by TCRdb with MiXCR from the multiplex PCR reads. The sample consists of about half a million distinct CDR3 sequences, roughly an eighth of them appearing once. The sequenced sample was blood. These receptors were collected from a woman in her twenties or thirties with Graves' ophthalmopathy.

This sequence joins TRBV19 and TRBJ2-2; D gene ambiguous. Germline assignment: CDR1 LNHDA and CDR2 SQIVND (reference sequence). The length of the CDR3 is 15 residues. Between the trimmed V and J ends, which lost 2 bases and 6 bases, there was a span of 13 bases. CDR3 region: CASSIIELVAGELFF. Here the CDR3 DNA reads TGTGCCAGTAGTATAATCGAGCTGGTCGCCGGGGAGCTGTTTTTT.

The sample holds many counts of this clonotype. V usage is TRBV2 and J usage is TRBJ1-5; 9 bases align to TRBD1. CDR1 SNHLY and CDR2 FYNNEI come from the germline V gene. The CDR3 sequence is 14 residues long. The junction had 8 bases not matched to a gene; V was cut back by 4 bases and J by 10 bases. The CDR3 protein is CASSGGQGGGPQHF. CDR3 sequence (DNA): TGTGCCAGCAGTGGGGGACAGGGTGGCGGACCCCAGCATTTT.

This clonotype appeared a few times. The chain recombines TRBV7-2 with TRBJ2-5, with 10 bases fitting TRBD2. This CDR3 contains 16 residues. V gave up 5 bases and J gave up 4 bases; unmatched junction bases: 10. Looked up from germline, CDR1 is SGHTA and CDR2 is FQGNSA. The CDR3 region has the DNA TGTGCCAGCAGCCCTTATCAGCGGGGGGGCCCAGAGACCCAGTACTTC. Protein sequence: CASSPYQRGGPETQYF.

This clonotype was counted at least ten times. The chain is built from TRBV5-1 and TRBJ2-5; possible D gene TRBD2, 5 bases. The germline CDR1 and CDR2 sequences are SGHRS and YFSETQ. The CDR3 sequence is 13 residues long. Trimming stripped 2 bases from V and 2 bases from J, with 7 bases between. DNA of the CDR3: TGCGCCAGCAGCTTACGGGATCAAGAGACCCAGTACTTC. Translating gives CASSLRDQETQYF.

This clonotype was found many times. This rearrangement joins TRBV6-2 or TRBV6-3 to TRBJ2-2; 10 bases agree with TRBD2. Germline V lookup: CDR1 MNHEY, CDR2 SVGEGT. The CDR3 is made up of 18 amino acids. J lost 3 bases, V lost 2 bases, and 9 bases had no gene match. The CDR3 is CASSYPPGLAVYTGELFF. Written as DNA, the CDR3 is TGTGCCAGCAGTTACCCTCCCGGACTAGCGGTATACACCGGGGAGCTGTTTTTT.

This clonotype was observed many times. V and J are TRBV19 and TRBJ1-2; no reliable D call. Germline loops: CDR1 LNHDA, CDR2 SQIVND (reference sequence). This CDR3 comprises 15 residues. V lost 5 bases, J lost 3 bases, and 16 bases lay in between. The CDR3 reads CASSSGLLTDYGYTF. For the CDR3, the DNA is TGTGCCAGTAGTTCGGGCTTGCTTACTGACTATGGCTACACCTTC. The full variable domain, completed using reference TRBV19 and TRBJ1-2, is DGGITQSPKYLFRKEGQNVTLSCEQNLNHDAMYWYRQDPGQGLRLIYYSQIVNDFQKGDIAEGYSVSREKKESFPLTVTSAQKNPTAFYLCASSSGLLTDYGYTFGSGTRLTVV.

In its sample, this clonotype was seen many times. CDR3: CASSVPGLANYEQYF. CDR3 nucleotides: TGTGCCAGCAGTGTTCCGGGACTAGCGAACTACGAGCAGTACTTC. The chain has TRBV6-2 or TRBV6-3 and TRBJ2-7; TRBD2 matches at 10 bases. Germline V gives CDR1 MNHEY, CDR2 SVGEGT. V lost 5 bases and J lost 3; bases outside the gene matches: 7. CDR3 size: 15 residues.

In DNA form, the CDR3 reads TGTGCCAGTAGTATCGGGATAGGGGGAGGTGATCAGTACTTC. This encodes CASSIGIGGGDQYF. The V call is TRBV19, the J call TRBJ2-7, with D tentatively TRBD1 or TRBD2 (6 bases each). V dropped 3 bases and J dropped 10 bases, with 19 bases sitting between them. Per the germline V gene, CDR1 is LNHDA and CDR2 is SQIVND (reference sequence). The CDR3 totals 14 residues. Complete variable domain (other parts from reference TRBV19 and TRBJ2-7): DGGITQSPKYLFRKEGQNVTLSCEQNLNHDAMYWYRQDPGQGLRLIYYSQIVNDFQKGDIAEGYSVSREKKESFPLTVTSAQKNPTAFYLCASSIGIGGGDQYFGPGTRLTVT.

In this sample, this clonotype turned up many times. The rearrangement uses TRBV27 and TRBJ2-2; D is possibly TRBD1 (6 bases). Germline values: CDR1 MNHEY, CDR2 SMNVEV (reference sequence). The CDR3 runs to 14 residues. V lost 8 bases and J 7 bases, leaving 17 bases between the germline ends. CDR3 in DNA: TGTGCCAGCGCCACCCCAGGGGACGGCGGGGAGCTGTTTTTT. The encoded protein is CASATPGDGGELFF.

In this sample, this clonotype turned up many times. The gene calls are TRBV20-1 and TRBJ1-2, with a weak D call TRBD1 (6 bases). The CDR3 loop spans 18 amino acids. The V gene lost 2 bases and the J gene lost 8 bases, with 30 bases spanning the gap. The V gene's germline CDR1 is DFQATT and CDR2 SNEGSKA (reference sequence). The CDR3 coding sequence is TGCAGTGCTAGATCTTTCGGTCCCGGGACATTAACCTCGCCCGGCTACACCTTC. Its protein product is CSARSFGPGTLTSPGYTF.

This clonotype showed up many times. The rearrangement joins TRBV30 to TRBJ2-7; D is unclear. The CDR3 consists of 13 residues. V dropped 2 bases and J dropped 3 bases, with 11 bases sitting between them. CDR1 and CDR2 from the germline V gene are GTSNPN and SVGIG (reference sequence). The CDR3 region has the DNA TGTGCCTGGAGTTATGGCTCCAACTACGAGCAGTACTTC. It translates to CAWSYGSNYEQYF.

The chain links TRBV20-1 to TRBJ2-5; a weak D match, TRBD2 (6 bases). CDR3 length equals 14 residues. V was clipped by 6 bases and J by 1 base, with 15 bases between them. Germline lookup yields CDR1 DFQATT and CDR2 SNEGSKA (reference sequence). DNA for the CDR3: TGCAGTGCCGCTCCACTTAGCGGCCAAGAGACCCAGTACTTC. It is translated as CSAAPLSGQETQYF.

This clonotype was observed at least ten times. V and J are TRBV7-9 and TRBJ1-2; maybe TRBD1 (5 bases). Trimming took off 5 bases at V and 8 bases at J, with 12 bases between the two ends. Germline V gene sequence: CDR1 SEHNR, CDR2 FQNEAQ (reference sequence). The CDR3 covers 12 residues. The CDR3 sequence: CASSEGLGGYTF. The CDR3 DNA sequence: TGTGCCAGCAGCGAGGGACTCGGGGGCTACACCTTC.

At least ten counts were recorded for this clonotype. The rearrangement joins TRBV4-2 to TRBJ1-2; D possibly corresponds to TRBD1 (5 bases). Trimming took 0 bases from V and 3 from J, leaving 11 bases between them. Germline loops: CDR1 LGHNA, CDR2 YNFKEQ. This CDR3 is 15 amino acids long. For the CDR3, the DNA is TGTGCCAGCAGCCAAGATTCGGGGCGAGACTATGGCTACACCTTC. The encoded protein is CASSQDSGRDYGYTF.

In its sample, this clonotype was seen many times. CDR3 DNA sequence: TGTGCCAGCAGCCCCGGGACTAGCGGGTGGTGGGGCGCCGAGCAGTACTTC. It is translated as CASSPGTSGWWGAEQYF. The rearrangement uses TRBV6-4 and TRBJ2-7, with 12 bases fitting TRBD2. Germline-derived CDR1 and CDR2 are MRHNA and SNTAGT. V gave up 6 bases and J gave up 6 bases; unmatched junction bases: 15. The CDR3 spans 17 residues.

This clonotype was seen at least ten times. The V gene is TRBV7-3, the J gene TRBJ2-2, with unresolved D. The germline gives CDR1 SGHTA, CDR2 FQGTGA. V was pared by 1 base and J by 3 bases, with 6 bases between. This CDR3 contains 14 residues. This CDR3 reads CASSLNSYTGELFF. The CDR3 DNA is TGTGCCAGCAGCTTAAATAGTTACACCGGGGAGCTGTTTTTT.

This clonotype was observed many times. A much larger clone is a single base away; this may be a read error. The genes are TRBV6-1 and TRBJ1-2, with D perhaps matching TRBD1 (5 bases). Trimming took off 7 bases at V and 8 bases at J, with 14 bases between the two ends. The CDR3 has 12 residues. Germline V gene sequence: CDR1 MNHNS, CDR2 SASEGT. The CDR3 region has the DNA TGTGCCAGCACTCTAGCTCCAGGGGGCTACACCTTC. It specifies CASTLAPGGYTF.

The table lists this clonotype with many counts. This chain joins TRBV4-1 and TRBJ1-1, with D tentatively TRBD1 (6 bases). The germline CDR1 and CDR2 sequences are MGHRA and YSYEKL. The CDR3 has 13 amino acids. Trimming removed 1 base at V and 7 bases at J, with 10 bases between. CDR3 in amino acids: CASSQGWTVEAFF. CDR3 coding DNA: TGCGCCAGCAGCCAAGGTTGGACAGTTGAAGCTTTCTTT.

This clonotype was counted ten times or more. The chain is built from TRBV12-3 or TRBV12-4 and TRBJ1-1; tentative D call: TRBD1 (6 bases). Trimming removed 5 bases from V and 5 bases from J, with 15 bases in between. The length of the CDR3 is 14 residues. Written as DNA, the CDR3 is TGTGCCAGCAGTCTTCAGGGGTTCGGGACTGAAGCTTTCTTT. It yields the protein CASSLQGFGTEAFF.

At least ten counts were recorded for this clonotype. This chain connects TRBV15 to TRBJ1-2; no definite D call. V lost 1 base to trimming and J lost 3 bases, with 12 bases between them. There are 15 residues in the CDR3. From germline, CDR1 is LNHNV and CDR2 YYDKDF (reference sequence). This chain's CDR3 is CATSRAGLEDYGYTF. As DNA, the CDR3 is TGTGCCACCAGCAGAGCAGGCCTGGAGGACTATGGCTACACCTTC.

This clonotype appeared a few times. Being one base from a much bigger clone, this may be a read error. The chain has TRBV19 and TRBJ2-7; either TRBD1 or TRBD2 may fit D (5 bases each). This CDR3 region has 13 residues. Germline assignment: CDR1 LNHDA and CDR2 SQIVND (reference sequence). CDR3 protein: CTSSWGKKGEQYF. Here the CDR3 DNA reads TGTACCAGTAGTTGGGGGAAGAAGGGCGAGCAGTACTTC.

Written as DNA, the CDR3 is TGTGCCAGCCGCAGGGAAAGAAGTGGTTACGAGCAGTACTTC. Amino acid sequence: CASRRERSGYEQYF. This chain links TRBV6-1 with TRBJ2-7, with a weak D call TRBD1 (5 bases). CDR1 and CDR2 from the germline V gene are MNHNS and SASEGT. V shed 8 bases and J shed 4 bases, with 18 bases lying between them. The CDR3 extends over 14 amino acids.

This clonotype was detected many times. The V gene is TRBV18, the J gene TRBJ1-5; a weak D match, TRBD1 (5 bases). This CDR3 comprises 13 residues. Trimming took 5 bases from V and 5 from J, leaving 10 bases between them. CDR1 KGHSH and CDR2 LQKENI come from the germline V gene. CDR3 sequence (DNA): TGTGCCAGCTCAGGGGGTCTAGATCAGCCCCAGCATTTT. It encodes CASSGGLDQPQHF.

This clonotype has at least ten counts. The V gene is TRBV29-1, the J gene TRBJ2-7; D is uncertain. The germline V gene encodes CDR1 SQVTM and CDR2 ANQGSEA. This CDR3 contains 14 residues. Trimming shortened V by 6 bases and J by 3 bases, and 18 bases separated the two germline ends. Here the CDR3 reads CSVHAPGPNYEQYF. In DNA form, the CDR3 reads TGCAGCGTCCACGCCCCAGGACCTAACTACGAGCAGTACTTC.